This TCR beta chain was observed in a study of graft-versus-host responses after intestinal transplantation. The overall study: As for transplant type, recipients had multivisceral, liver-intestinal, or isolated intestinal grafts. Every transplant recipient was induced with anti-thymocyte globulin, then maintained on tacrolimus and steroids for about three years.

The study, taken as a whole, reports: Peak levels of circulating GvH clones tracked with early post-transplant HvG declines. GvH clones were found in recipient marrow; some appeared first in ileum or blood.

The data were produced by immunoSEQ multiplex PCR, yet TCRdb's version contains in-frame clones alone and is incomplete. Of 95,000 to 100,000 clones in the sample, 86% are singletons; the top ten hold 1.4%. This CDR3 region has 16 residues. Germline CDR1 reads LNHNV; CDR2 reads YYDKDF (reference sequence). V was clipped by 0 bases and J by 5 bases; unmatched bases: 5. As regards this clone: Its antigen remains unknown.

This specimen was PBMCs, taken 255 days after intestinal transplant. This rearrangement joins TRBV15 to TRBJ1-2; 11 nucleotides align to TRBD1. The sequence was collected from a human patient who received an intestinal transplant, so some T cells may come from the graft donor. Here the CDR3 reads CATSRDRDRGGYGYTF. Written as DNA, the CDR3 is TGTGCCACCAGCAGAGATCGGGACAGGGGGGGTTATGGCTACACCTTC.